This entry lists 20 T cell receptor beta chains sequenced from one sample in a study of control samples from healthy donors and cancer patients. Produced via immunoSEQ multiplex PCR; TCRdb's table is partial and in-frame only. The table lists about 51,000 clones, more than 70% of them singletons. Material for sequencing was PBMCs. The receptors were gathered from a man aged 35 to 55 with colorectal cancer.

The chain employs TRBV29-1 and TRBJ2-3; 7 bases are a match to TRBD2. The CDR3 has 14 amino acids. The germline CDR1 and CDR2 sequences are SQVTM and ANQGSEA. The trim removed 4 bases at V and 7 bases at J, leaving 11 bases unmatched. The CDR3 bases are TGCAGCGTTGGGAGGGAGGGTCGGTATAATACGCAGTATTTT. Its protein is CSVGREGRYNTQYF.

This clone occurred once. The V gene is TRBV5-1, the J gene TRBJ1-6; D is unresolved. V was shortened by 2 bases and J by 0 bases, with 6 bases between the two germline ends. CDR1 SGHRS and CDR2 YFSETQ come from the germline V gene. The CDR3 is 15 residues long. The CDR3 here is CASSFLSSYNSPLHF. For the CDR3, the DNA is TGCGCCAGCAGCTTCCTCAGCTCCTATAATTCACCCCTCCACTTT.

This chain uses TRBV4-1 with TRBJ1-6; the D is unclear. Between the trimmed V and J ends, which lost 3 bases and 6 bases, there was a span of 12 bases. Per germline, CDR1 MGHRA and CDR2 YSYEKL. This CDR3 spans 15 amino acids. The CDR3 protein is CASSQPGVGNSPLHF. CDR3 coding DNA: TGCGCCAGCAGCCAGCCGGGAGTCGGTAATTCACCCCTCCACTTT.

The J gene is TRBJ2-2, the V gene TRBV24-1; D is possibly TRBD1 (5 bases). The CDR3 extends over 13 amino acids. V gave up 5 bases and J gave up 5 bases, with 8 bases separating them. Looked up from germline, CDR1 is KGHDR and CDR2 is SFDVKD. The CDR3 here is CATSVSGTGELFF. The CDR3 nucleotides read TGTGCCACCAGTGTTTCAGGGACCGGGGAGCTGTTTTTT.

The chain has TRBV30 and TRBJ1-1; a weak D match, TRBD1 (6 bases). V shed 1 base and J shed 1 base, with 13 bases lying between them. The V gene's germline CDR1 is GTSNPN and CDR2 SVGIG (reference sequence). The CDR3 extends over 15 amino acids. The CDR3 is CAWSATRGTNTEAFF. CDR3 DNA: TGTGCCTGGAGTGCTACCAGGGGTACGAACACTGAAGCTTTCTTT. The full variable domain, completed using reference TRBV30 and TRBJ1-1, is SQTIHQWPATLVQPVGSPLSLECTVEGTSNPNLYWYRQAAGRGLQLLFYSVGIGQISSEVPQNLSASRPQDRQFILSSKKLLLSDSGFYLCAWSATRGTNTEAFFGQGTRLTVV.

The rearrangement links TRBV2 to TRBJ2-3, with D hard to call. The CDR3 runs 14 residues. Germline V gene sequence: CDR1 SNHLY, CDR2 FYNNEI. Deletions cut 6 bases from V and 3 bases from J, with 13 bases between. For the CDR3, the DNA is TGTGCCAGCAGCGTAATTGACAAGACAGATACGCAGTATTTT. This encodes CASSVIDKTDTQYF.

V usage is TRBV6-5 and J usage is TRBJ1-2; possible D gene TRBD1, 5 bases. Per germline, CDR1 MNHEY and CDR2 SVGAGI. The CDR3 totals 16 residues. Trimming shortened V by 4 bases and J by 2 bases, and 17 bases separated the two germline ends. The chain's CDR3 is CASSSLQAKLNYGYTF. The CDR3 bases are TGTGCCAGCAGTTCCCTACAGGCGAAACTAAACTATGGCTACACCTTC.

This chain joins TRBV20-1 and TRBJ2-3, with TRBD2 matching over 9 bases. The V and J ends lost 3 bases and 5 bases, in that order; junction bases with no gene match: 6. In germline, CDR1 is DFQATT, CDR2 SNEGSKA (reference sequence). CDR3 length: 14 amino acids. DNA for the CDR3: TGCAGTGCTAGTGTGCGGGAGGGAAGAGATACGCAGTATTTT. This sequence encodes CSASVREGRDTQYF.

This chain connects TRBV6-4 to TRBJ1-1; maybe TRBD1 (6 bases). The CDR3 length is 12 residues. The ends were cut back, 0 bases at V and 10 bases at J, with 9 bases in the middle. Germline V gives CDR1 MRHNA, CDR2 SNTAGT. Here the CDR3 DNA reads TGTGCCAGCAGTGACTCGAGGGGGGGAGCTTTCTTT. It is translated as CASSDSRGGAFF.

This clone came up once. The chain has TRBV20-1 and TRBJ1-1, with no clear D. Trimming took 4 bases from V and 3 from J, leaving 6 bases between them. CDR3 length: 11 residues. The V gene's germline CDR1 is DFQATT and CDR2 SNEGSKA (reference sequence). Here the CDR3 DNA reads TGCAGTGCTAAGGAGGACACTGAAGCTTTCTTT. Translating gives CSAKEDTEAFF.

J is TRBJ2-2 and V is TRBV28, with 7 positions matching TRBD2. The ends lost 6 bases at V and 4 bases at J; junction bases unmatched: 8. The CDR3 spans 15 residues. Looked up from germline, CDR1 is MDHEN and CDR2 is SYDVKM. The CDR3 here is CASRPTAGSTGELFF. In nucleotides, the CDR3 is TGTGCCAGCAGACCAACAGCGGGGAGCACCGGGGAGCTGTTTTTT.

J is TRBJ2-1 and V is TRBV19; TRBD1 is a possible D gene (5 bases). The CDR3 is 15 amino acids. CDR1 LNHDA and CDR2 SQIVND come from the germline V gene (reference sequence). Between the trimmed V and J ends, which lost 2 bases and 6 bases, there was a span of 14 bases. The CDR3 sequence is CASSISETVINEQFF. CDR3 in DNA: TGTGCCAGTAGTATATCCGAGACAGTCATCAATGAGCAGTTCTTC.

The gene calls are TRBV3-1 (or the pseudogene TRBV3-2) and TRBJ1-1, with D perhaps TRBD1 (5 bases). V shed 6 bases and J shed 4 bases, with 12 bases lying between them. This CDR3 contains 13 residues. Per germline, CDR1 LGHDT and CDR2 YNNKEL (reference sequence). In DNA, the CDR3 is TGTGCCAGCAGTCAGGCGCAGGGCACTGAAGCTTTCTTT. Residues: CASSQAQGTEAFF.

A single count supports this clone. The V and J genes are TRBV5-4 and TRBJ2-7, with 9 bases lining up with TRBD2. The CDR3 totals 14 residues. Germline V lookup: CDR1 SGHNT, CDR2 YYREEE (reference sequence). The ends lost 3 bases at V and 5 bases at J; junction bases unmatched: 6. CDR3 coding DNA: TGTGCCAGCAGCTCGGGACTAGCAATCCACGAGCAGTACTTC. Translation: CASSSGLAIHEQYF. Full variable domain (remainder filled in from reference TRBV5-4 and TRBJ2-7): ETGVTQSPTHLIKTRGQQVTLRCSSQSGHNTVSWYQQALGQGPQFIFQYYREEENGRGNFPPRFSGLQFPNYSSELNVNALELDDSALYLCASSSGLAIHEQYFGPGTRLTVT.

This chain joins TRBV30 and TRBJ1-4; possible D gene TRBD1, 5 bases. Germline CDR1 and CDR2: GTSNPN and SVGIG (reference sequence). The CDR3 spans 17 residues. V shed 0 bases and J shed 7 bases, with 21 bases lying between them. The CDR3: CAWSVPGLIGRGEKLFF. The DNA of the CDR3 is TGTGCCTGGAGTGTACCGGGCCTTATAGGAAGGGGTGAAAAACTGTTTTTT.

The CDR3 DNA reads TGTGCCATCAGTGAAGGGGGGGCAAAAACCGGGGAGCTGTTTTTT. Protein: CAISEGGAKTGELFF. The rearrangement links TRBV10-3 to TRBJ2-2; maybe TRBD2 (7 bases). V was shortened by 3 bases and J by 5 bases, with 13 bases between the two germline ends. CDR1 ENHRY and CDR2 SYGVKD come from the germline V gene. The CDR3 length is 15 residues.

J is TRBJ1-2 and V is TRBV10-3; D is possibly TRBD1 (6 bases). Trimming removed 6 bases at V and 7 bases at J, with 15 bases between. CDR1 and CDR2 (germline): ENHRY, SYGVKD. This CDR3 region has 13 residues. CDR3 loop: CAISDSGVGGYTF. The CDR3 coding sequence is TGTGCCATCAGCGACTCAGGGGTGGGTGGCTACACCTTC.

This rearrangement joins TRBV19 to TRBJ2-7; the match to TRBD2 covers 13 bases. Germline V lookup: CDR1 LNHDA, CDR2 SQIVND (reference sequence). This CDR3 region has 15 residues. V shed 5 bases and J 4 bases; nucleotides not matched to a gene: 5. CDR3 protein: CASSSGLAGEYEQYF. The CDR3 DNA reads as TGTGCCAGTAGTTCAGGACTAGCGGGAGAATACGAGCAGTACTTC.

The chain links TRBV28 to TRBJ2-7; the D gene could be TRBD1 or TRBD2 (5 bases each). V shed 5 bases and J shed 3 bases, with 14 bases lying between them. The germline gives CDR1 MDHEN, CDR2 SYDVKM. The CDR3 spans 14 residues. DNA of the CDR3: TGTGCCAGCAGTCCGCCGGGGACGGACTACGAGCAGTACTTC. As protein: CASSPPGTDYEQYF.

The rearrangement links TRBV28 to TRBJ1-1, with D uncertain. Germline V gene data show CDR1 as MDHEN and CDR2 as SYDVKM. This CDR3 has 12 residues. The V end lost 2 bases, the J end lost 8 bases, and 9 bases lay between the germline ends. CDR3 sequence reads: CASSLTVREAFF. CDR3 nucleotide sequence: TGTGCCAGCAGTTTAACGGTACGGGAAGCTTTCTTT.